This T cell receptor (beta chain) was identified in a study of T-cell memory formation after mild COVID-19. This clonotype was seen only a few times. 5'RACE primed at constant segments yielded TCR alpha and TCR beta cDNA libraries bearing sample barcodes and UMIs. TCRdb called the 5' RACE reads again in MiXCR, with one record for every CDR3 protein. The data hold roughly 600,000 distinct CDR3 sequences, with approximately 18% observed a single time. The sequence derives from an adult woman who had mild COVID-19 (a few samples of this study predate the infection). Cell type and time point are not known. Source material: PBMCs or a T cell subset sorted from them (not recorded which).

This CDR3 is CSVELQAAYEQYF. The CDR3 DNA is TGCAGCGTTGAACTACAGGCGGCTTACGAGCAGTACTTC. This chain uses TRBV29-1 with TRBJ2-7, with D possibly TRBD1 on 5 matching bases. V gave up 2 bases and J gave up 4 bases, with 12 bases separating them. Germline lookup yields CDR1 SQVTM and CDR2 ANQGSEA. This CDR3 contains 13 residues.